The 3 T cell receptor beta chains presented below share a single source sample, sequenced in a study of OX40 agonist ivuxolimab in advanced cancers. Sequencing was performed with immunoSEQ multiplex PCR; in TCRdb, only in-frame clones are kept and a portion is missing. The table lists around 80,000 clones, about nine tenths of them singletons. The sequencing used CD4+ or CD8+ T cells sorted from blood, collected in a trial of the OX40 agonist ivuxolimab. The receptors were sampled from an adult with an advanced solid tumor such as melanoma, head and neck, liver or kidney cancer.

The CDR3: CASRRVGGMEETQYF. In DNA, the CDR3 is TGCGCCAGCAGGCGAGTAGGGGGTATGGAAGAGACCCAGTACTTC. The rearrangement uses TRBV5-1 and TRBJ2-5; D is perhaps TRBD1 (6 bases). This CDR3 contains 15 residues. Trimming pared 5 bases from V and 3 bases from J, leaving 17 bases between. Per the germline V gene, CDR1 is SGHRS and CDR2 is YFSETQ.

This clone was seen a single time. This chain uses TRBV2 with TRBJ2-7; possibly TRBD2 for D (5 bases). Between the trimmed V and J ends, which lost 3 bases and 10 bases, there was a span of 13 bases. Looked up from germline, CDR1 is SNHLY and CDR2 is FYNNEI. The CDR3 is 12 amino acids. CDR3 residues: CASSDPGSAQYF. For the CDR3, the DNA is TGTGCCAGCAGTGACCCGGGATCGGCCCAGTACTTC.

The chain links TRBV5-4 to TRBJ1-1, with 9 positions matching TRBD1. Unmatched junction bases numbered 0, after V lost 2 bases and J lost 4 bases. The V gene's germline CDR1 is SGHNT and CDR2 YYREEE (reference sequence). There are 13 residues in the CDR3. The CDR3 region is CASSLQGATEAFF. The CDR3 DNA reads TGTGCCAGCAGCTTACAGGGGGCCACTGAAGCTTTCTTT.